This T cell receptor (delta chain) was found in a study of gamma-delta chains in newborns, infants, children. Overall study context: Polyclonal expansion of innate γδ T cells after birth follows microbial exposure.

This clone rates as medium-sized (0.01 to 0.1%). Trimming left V 5 bases short and J 1 base short, with 8 bases between. This CDR3 has 11 residues. Germline V gives CDR1 TVYSNPD, CDR2 GDNSRS (reference sequence). TCRdb used CATT to re-call clones from the reads. This table holds around 12,000 delta-chain clones, about 3.8% found once. What was sequenced was blood. This chain uses TRDV3 with TRDJ1; the D gene is possibly TRDD3 (5 bases). The TCR sequence derives from a child who was a newborn, infant or young child, either healthy, febrile or measles-vaccinated (not recorded which). The CDR3 coding sequence is TGTGCCCAAGGGGGCACCGATAAACTCATCTTT. Amino acid sequence: CAQGGTDKLIF.